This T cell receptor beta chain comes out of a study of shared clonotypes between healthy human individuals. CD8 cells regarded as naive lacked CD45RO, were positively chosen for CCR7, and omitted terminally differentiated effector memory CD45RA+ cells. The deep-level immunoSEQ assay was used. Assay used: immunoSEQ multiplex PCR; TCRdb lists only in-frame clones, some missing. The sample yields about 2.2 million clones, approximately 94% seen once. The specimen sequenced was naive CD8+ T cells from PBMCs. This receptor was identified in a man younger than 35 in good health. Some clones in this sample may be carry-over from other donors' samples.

Here the CDR3 DNA reads TGTGCCAGTAGTATCCCCACACTATCCACATACAATGAGCAGTTCTTC. Its protein product is CASSIPTLSTYNEQFF. The V call is TRBV19, the J call TRBJ2-1; D is ambiguous. The germline V gene has CDR1 LNHDA and CDR2 SQIVND (reference sequence). Trimming pared 3 bases from V and 4 bases from J, leaving 16 bases between. There are 16 residues in the CDR3.